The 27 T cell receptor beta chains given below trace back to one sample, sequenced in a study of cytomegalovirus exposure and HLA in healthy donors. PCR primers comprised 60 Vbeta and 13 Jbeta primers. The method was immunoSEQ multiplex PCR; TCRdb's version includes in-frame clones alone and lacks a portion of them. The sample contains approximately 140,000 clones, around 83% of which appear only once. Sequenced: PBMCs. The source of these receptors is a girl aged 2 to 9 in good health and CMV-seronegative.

In nucleotides, the CDR3 is TGCGCCAGCAGCTTGGCCTCAGATTACTACGAGCAGTACTTC. It encodes CASSLASDYYEQYF. The V call is TRBV5-1, the J call TRBJ2-7, with no clear D. The CDR3 length is 14 residues. Per germline, CDR1 SGHRS and CDR2 YFSETQ. Trimming left V 0 bases short and J 3 bases short, with 10 bases between.

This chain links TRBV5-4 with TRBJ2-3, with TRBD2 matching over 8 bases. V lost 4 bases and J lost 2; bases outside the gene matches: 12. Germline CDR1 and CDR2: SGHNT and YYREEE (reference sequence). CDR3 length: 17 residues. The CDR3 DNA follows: TGTGCCAGCAGCCGTACACCCAGCGGGGGCATCACAGATACGCAGTATTTT. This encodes CASSRTPSGGITDTQYF.

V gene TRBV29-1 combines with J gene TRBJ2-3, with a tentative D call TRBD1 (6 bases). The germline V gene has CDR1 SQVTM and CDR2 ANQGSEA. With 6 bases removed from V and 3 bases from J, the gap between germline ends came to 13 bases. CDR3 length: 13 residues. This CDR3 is CSVMGAWTDTQYF. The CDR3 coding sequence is TGCAGCGTAATGGGGGCATGGACAGATACGCAGTATTTT.

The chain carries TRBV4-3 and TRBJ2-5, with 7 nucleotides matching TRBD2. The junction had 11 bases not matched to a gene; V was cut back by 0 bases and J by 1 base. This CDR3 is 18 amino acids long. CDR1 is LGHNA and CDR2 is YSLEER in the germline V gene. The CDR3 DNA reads TGCGCCAGCAGCCAAGATTCGGGCTCCCTAGCGGTCCAAGAGACCCAGTACTTC. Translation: CASSQDSGSLAVQETQYF.

The CDR3, as DNA: TGCGCCAGCAGCTTGATTTGGACTAGCCAAGAGACCCAGTACTTC. This sequence encodes CASSLIWTSQETQYF. The gene calls are TRBV5-1 and TRBJ2-5; 7 bases fit TRBD2. Germline CDR1 and CDR2: SGHRS and YFSETQ. The CDR3 contains 15 residues. Unmatched junction bases numbered 4, after V lost 1 base and J lost 1 base.

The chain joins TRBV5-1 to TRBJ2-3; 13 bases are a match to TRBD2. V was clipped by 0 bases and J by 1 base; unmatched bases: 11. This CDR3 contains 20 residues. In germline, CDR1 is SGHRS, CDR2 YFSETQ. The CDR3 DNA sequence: TGCGCCAGCAGCTTGGCACTAGCGGGGGGGATTGGTCGGGGCACAGATACGCAGTATTTT. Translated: CASSLALAGGIGRGTDTQYF.

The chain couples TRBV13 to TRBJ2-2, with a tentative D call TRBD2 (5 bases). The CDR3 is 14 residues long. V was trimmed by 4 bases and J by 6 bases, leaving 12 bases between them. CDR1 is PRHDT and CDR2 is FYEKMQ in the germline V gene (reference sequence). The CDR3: CASSYLGISGELFF. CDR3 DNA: TGTGCCAGCAGCTACCTCGGGATTTCCGGGGAGCTGTTTTTT.

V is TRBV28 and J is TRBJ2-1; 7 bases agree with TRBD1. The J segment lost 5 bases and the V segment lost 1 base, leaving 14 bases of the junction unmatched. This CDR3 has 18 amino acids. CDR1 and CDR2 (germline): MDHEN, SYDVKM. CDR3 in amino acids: CASSLFAGGNPRDNEQFF. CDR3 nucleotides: TGTGCCAGCAGTTTATTTGCAGGGGGAAACCCCCGCGACAATGAGCAGTTCTTC. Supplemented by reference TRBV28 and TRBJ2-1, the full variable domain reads DVKVTQSSRYLVKRTGEKVFLECVQDMDHENMFWYRQDPGLGLRLIYFSYDVKMKEKGDIPEGYSVSREKKERFSLILESASTNQTSMYLCASSLFAGGNPRDNEQFFGPGTRLTVL.

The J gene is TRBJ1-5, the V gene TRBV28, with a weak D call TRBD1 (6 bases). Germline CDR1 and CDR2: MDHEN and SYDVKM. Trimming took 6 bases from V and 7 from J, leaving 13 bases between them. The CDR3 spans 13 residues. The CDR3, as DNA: TGTGCCAGCAGCCCAAGGACAGTCCAGCCCCAGCATTTT. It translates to CASSPRTVQPQHF.

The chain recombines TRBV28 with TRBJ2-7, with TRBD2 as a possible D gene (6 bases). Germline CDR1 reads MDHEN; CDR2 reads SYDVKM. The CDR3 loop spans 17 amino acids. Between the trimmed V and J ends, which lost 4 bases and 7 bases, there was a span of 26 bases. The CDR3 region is CASSYPGVTPGLGEQYF. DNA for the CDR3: TGTGCCAGCAGTTACCCGGGAGTGACCCCCGGTTTGGGGGAGCAGTACTTC.

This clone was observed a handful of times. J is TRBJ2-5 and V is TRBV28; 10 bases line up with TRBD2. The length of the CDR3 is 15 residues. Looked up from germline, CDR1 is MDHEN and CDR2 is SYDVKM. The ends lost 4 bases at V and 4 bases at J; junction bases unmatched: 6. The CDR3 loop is CASSSSAGGGETQYF. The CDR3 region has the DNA TGTGCCAGCAGTTCTTCAGCGGGAGGGGGAGAGACCCAGTACTTC.

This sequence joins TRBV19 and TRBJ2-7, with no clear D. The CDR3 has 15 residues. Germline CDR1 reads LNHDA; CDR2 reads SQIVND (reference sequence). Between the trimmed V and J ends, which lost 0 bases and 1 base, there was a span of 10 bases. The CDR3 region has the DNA TGTGCCAGTAGTATAGACAGCGCCGAGTCCTACGAGCAGTACTTC. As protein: CASSIDSAESYEQYF.

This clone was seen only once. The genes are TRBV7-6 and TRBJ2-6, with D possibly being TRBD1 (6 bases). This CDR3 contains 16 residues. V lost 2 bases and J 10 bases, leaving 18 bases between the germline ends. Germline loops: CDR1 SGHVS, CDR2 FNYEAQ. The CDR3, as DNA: TGTGCCAGCAGCTTATCAGGGGTAGTGCTTGAAAACGTCCTGACTTTC. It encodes CASSLSGVVLENVLTF.

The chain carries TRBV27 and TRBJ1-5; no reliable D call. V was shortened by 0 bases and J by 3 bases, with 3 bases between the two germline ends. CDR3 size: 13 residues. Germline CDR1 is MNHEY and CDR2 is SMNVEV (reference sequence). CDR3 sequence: CASSLSLNQPQHF. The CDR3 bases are TGTGCCAGCAGTTTATCTCTCAATCAGCCCCAGCATTTT.

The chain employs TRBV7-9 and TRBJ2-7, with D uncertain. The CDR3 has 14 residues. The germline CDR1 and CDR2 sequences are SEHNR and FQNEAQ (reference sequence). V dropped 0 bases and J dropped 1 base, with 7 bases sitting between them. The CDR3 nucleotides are TGTGCCAGCAGCTTAGCGCCAGAATCCTACGAGCAGTACTTC. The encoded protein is CASSLAPESYEQYF.

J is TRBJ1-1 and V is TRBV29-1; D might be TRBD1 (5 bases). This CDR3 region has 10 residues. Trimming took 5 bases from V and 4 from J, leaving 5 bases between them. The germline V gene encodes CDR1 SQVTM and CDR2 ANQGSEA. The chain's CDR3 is CSVQGTEAFF. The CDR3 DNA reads TGCAGCGTTCAGGGCACTGAAGCTTTCTTT.

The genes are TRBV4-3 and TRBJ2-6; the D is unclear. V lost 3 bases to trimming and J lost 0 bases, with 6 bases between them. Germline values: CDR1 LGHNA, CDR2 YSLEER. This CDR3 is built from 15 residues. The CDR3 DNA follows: TGCGCCAGCAGCCAGCAGGTCTCTGGGGCCAACGTCCTGACTTTC. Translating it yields CASSQQVSGANVLTF.

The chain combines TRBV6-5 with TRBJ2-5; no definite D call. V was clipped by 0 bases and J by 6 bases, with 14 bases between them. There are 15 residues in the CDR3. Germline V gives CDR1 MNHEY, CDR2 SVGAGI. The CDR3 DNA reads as TGTGCCAGCAGTTACTCGTCCAGAATCGTGCAGACCCAGTACTTC. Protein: CASSYSSRIVQTQYF.

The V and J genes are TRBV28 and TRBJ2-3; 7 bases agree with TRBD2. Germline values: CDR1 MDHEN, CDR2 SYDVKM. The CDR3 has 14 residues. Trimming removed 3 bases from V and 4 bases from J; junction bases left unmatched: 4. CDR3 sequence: CASSFGLESDTQYF. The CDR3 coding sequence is TGTGCCAGCAGTTTCGGACTAGAGTCAGATACGCAGTATTTT.

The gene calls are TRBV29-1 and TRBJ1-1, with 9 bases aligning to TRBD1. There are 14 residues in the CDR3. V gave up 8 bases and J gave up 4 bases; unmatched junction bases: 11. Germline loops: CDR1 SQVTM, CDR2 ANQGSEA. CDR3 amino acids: CSLWTGDRGTEAFF. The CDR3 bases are TGCAGCCTGTGGACAGGGGATCGTGGCACTGAAGCTTTCTTT.

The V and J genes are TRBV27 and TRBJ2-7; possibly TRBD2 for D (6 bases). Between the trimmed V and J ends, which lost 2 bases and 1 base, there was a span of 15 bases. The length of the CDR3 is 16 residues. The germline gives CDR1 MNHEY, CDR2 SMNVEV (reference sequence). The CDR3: CASSLGPGGGSYEQYF. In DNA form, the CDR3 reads TGTGCCAGCAGTTTAGGGCCGGGCGGAGGGTCCTACGAGCAGTACTTC.

The CDR3 DNA is TGTGCCAGCAGGGAGACAGGGGGCTTCCCCGGGGAGCTGTTTTTT. It encodes CASRETGGFPGELFF. J is TRBJ2-2 and V is TRBV6-1; TRBD1 matches at 10 bases. Per germline, CDR1 MNHNS and CDR2 SASEGT. V was clipped by 6 bases and J by 6 bases; unmatched bases: 7. This CDR3 comprises 15 residues.

The CDR3 protein is CASSVTSGPSYEQYF. CDR3 nucleotides: TGTGCCAGCAGTGTCACTAGCGGGCCGTCCTACGAGCAGTACTTC. The chain joins TRBV28 to TRBJ2-7, with 9 bases identical to TRBD2. The V gene's germline CDR1 is MDHEN and CDR2 SYDVKM. Trimming cost V 5 bases and J 1 base; bases outside gene matches: 6. The CDR3 is 15 amino acids. The whole variable domain, filled in from reference TRBV28 and TRBJ2-7, reads DVKVTQSSRYLVKRTGEKVFLECVQDMDHENMFWYRQDPGLGLRLIYFSYDVKMKEKGDIPEGYSVSREKKERFSLILESASTNQTSMYLCASSVTSGPSYEQYFGPGTRLTVT.

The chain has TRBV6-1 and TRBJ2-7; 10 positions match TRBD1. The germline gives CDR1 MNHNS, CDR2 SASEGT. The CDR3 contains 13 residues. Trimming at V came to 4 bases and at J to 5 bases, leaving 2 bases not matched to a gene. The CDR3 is CASSGDRGNEQYF. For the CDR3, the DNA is TGTGCCAGCAGTGGGGACAGGGGAAACGAGCAGTACTTC.

The CDR3 DNA follows: TGCGCCAGCAGTGGGGGGACAGGGAGTAAACTGTTTTTT. Encoded protein: CASSGGTGSKLFF. V is TRBV10-1 and J is TRBJ1-4, with 9 positions matching TRBD1. CDR1 and CDR2 from the germline V gene are WNHNN and SYGVQD (reference sequence). J lost 11 bases, V lost 4 bases, and 5 bases had no gene match. The CDR3 is 13 amino acids.

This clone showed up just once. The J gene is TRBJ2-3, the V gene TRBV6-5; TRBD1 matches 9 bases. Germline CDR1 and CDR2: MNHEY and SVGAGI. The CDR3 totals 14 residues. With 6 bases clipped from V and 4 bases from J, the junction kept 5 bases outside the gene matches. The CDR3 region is CASRWDREADTQYF. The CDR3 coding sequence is TGTGCCAGCAGATGGGACAGGGAGGCAGATACGCAGTATTTT.

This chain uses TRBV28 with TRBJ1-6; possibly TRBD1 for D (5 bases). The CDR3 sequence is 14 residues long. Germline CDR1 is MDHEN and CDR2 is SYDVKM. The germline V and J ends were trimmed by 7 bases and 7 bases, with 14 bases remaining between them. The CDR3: CASMGQGRNSPLHF. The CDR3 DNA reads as TGTGCCAGCATGGGGCAGGGAAGAAATTCACCCCTCCACTTT. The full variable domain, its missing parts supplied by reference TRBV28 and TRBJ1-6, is DVKVTQSSRYLVKRTGEKVFLECVQDMDHENMFWYRQDPGLGLRLIYFSYDVKMKEKGDIPEGYSVSREKKERFSLILESASTNQTSMYLCASMGQGRNSPLHFGNGTRLTVT.